Following are 22 T cell receptor beta chains from one sample sequenced in a study of tumor-infiltrating lymphocytes in oesophageal squamous cell carcinoma. TCRdb called the PCR reads again in MiXCR, with one record for every CDR3 protein. The sample carries thousands of distinct CDR3 sequences, roughly two thirds recorded once. Specimen: esophageal tumor tissue. These receptors all stem from a female donor with esophageal squamous cell carcinoma.

This chain connects TRBV28 to TRBJ2-6; D remains ambiguous. Between the trimmed V and J ends, which lost 4 bases and 2 bases, there was a span of 9 bases. This CDR3 spans 15 amino acids. Germline V gene sequence: CDR1 MDHEN, CDR2 SYDVKM. CDR3 sequence reads: CASSSTKPGANVLTF. CDR3 sequence (DNA): TGTGCCAGCAGTTCAACAAAGCCTGGGGCCAACGTCCTGACTTTC.

The CDR3 bases are TGTGCCAGCAGCCAGACGGGGGGAGATACGCAGTATTTT. Its translation: CASSQTGGDTQYF. V usage is TRBV7-4 and J usage is TRBJ2-3; the match to TRBD2 covers 7 bases. V lost 5 bases, J lost 5 bases, and 4 bases stayed unmatched. The V gene's germline CDR1 is SGHVT and CDR2 SQSDAQ. The CDR3 spans 13 residues.

This clonotype was seen a few times. The chain has TRBV28 and TRBJ1-2; a weak D match, TRBD1 (6 bases). CDR3 size: 16 residues. The V gene lost 2 bases and the J gene lost 3 bases, with 16 bases spanning the gap. Germline values: CDR1 MDHEN, CDR2 SYDVKM. The CDR3 DNA reads TGTGCCAGCAGTTTAGGCTCCCGGGGGCAGTACTATGGCTACACCTTC. It specifies CASSLGSRGQYYGYTF.

The chain is built from TRBV7-4 and TRBJ1-1, with 15 bases matching TRBD2. Judging by the DNA end, TRBJ2-2 fits better; the J call may be wrong. This CDR3 has 16 residues. Germline V lookup: CDR1 SGHVT, CDR2 SQSDAQ. CDR3 residues: CASSFGLAGGTGELFF. CDR3 coding DNA: TGTGCCAGCAGCTTCGGACTAGCGGGGGGGACCGGGGAGCTGTTTTTT.

The chain recombines TRBV6-1 with TRBJ1-2; 10 bases match TRBD1. The ends lost 5 bases at V and 2 bases at J; junction bases unmatched: 8. The CDR3 totals 16 residues. CDR1 is MNHNS and CDR2 is SASEGT in the germline V gene. In DNA form, the CDR3 reads TGTGCCAGCAGTAGATACCCGGGACAGGGGAACTATGGCTACACCTTC. This codes for CASSRYPGQGNYGYTF.

As for this clonotype: An end of the junction does not agree with germline; a read error may underlie this. The CDR3 DNA follows: TGCGGGACAGGCGGGAAGACCCAGTACTTC. It specifies CGTGGKTQYF. The rearrangement uses TRBV7-4 and TRBJ2-5; TRBD1 aligns across 8 bases. The CDR3 consists of 10 residues. Germline CDR1 is SGHVT and CDR2 is SQSDAQ.

The rearrangement links TRBV28 to TRBJ2-3; D gene unclear. Near its end, the DNA agrees better with TRBJ1-1, so the J call may be wrong. The CDR3 is 15 residues long. CDR1 and CDR2 from the germline V gene are MDHEN and SYDVKM. CDR3 DNA: TGTGCCAGCAGCGGGTACGTGGATCGTTACACTGAAGCTTTCTTT. It is translated as CASSGYVDRYTEAFF.

The chain has TRBV10-2 and TRBJ1-5, with a possible D match to TRBD1 (5 bases). V was cut by 7 bases and J by 0 bases, with 10 bases left in between. The germline CDR1 and CDR2 sequences are WSHSY and SAAADI. The CDR3 runs 14 residues. In DNA, the CDR3 is TGCGCCAGCACCCCGACAGATAGCAATCAGCCCCAGCATTTT. Amino acids: CASTPTDSNQPQHF.

This sequence joins TRBV7-3 and TRBJ2-7; tentatively, D is TRBD1 (5 bases). The DNA end lines up better with TRBJ2-1; the J call may be wrong. The CDR3 is 15 residues long. Germline CDR1 and CDR2: SGHTA and FQGTGA. CDR3 bases: TGTGCCAGCAGCTTAGGGGCGACCTCCTACAATGAGCAGTTCTTC. As protein: CASSLGATSYNEQFF.

About this clonotype itself: Its ends do not fully match the called genes, so a read error is possible. This chain connects TRBV6-4 to TRBJ2-1, with D maybe TRBD2 (6 bases). The DNA end is more similar to TRBJ2-7, so the J call may be wrong. The CDR3 has 15 residues. Germline CDR1 reads MRHNA; CDR2 reads SNTAGT. In DNA, the CDR3 is TGTGCCAGCAGTTACTCGCCGGGGGTCGCCTACGAGCAGTACTTC. Amino acid sequence: CASSYSPGVAYEQYF.

The chain employs TRBV7-6 and TRBJ2-1; possible D gene TRBD1, 6 bases. The assigned J gene may be wrong: the sequence end matches TRBJ1-2 better. The CDR3 totals 11 residues. Germline V gene lookup returns CDR1 SGHVS and CDR2 FNYEAQ. In DNA, the CDR3 is TGTGCCAGCCGCCGGGGACAAGGCTACACCTTC. Its translation: CASRRGQGYTF.

A remark on this clonotype: The final CDR3 position lacks the conserved phenylalanine or tryptophan, pointing to a likely read error. The limits of the CDR3 on the DNA are not certain, so only TCRdb's listed CDR3 is given. This chain uses TRBV6-5 with TRBJ2-1; TRBD2, the D gene given by the table, was not confirmed from the DNA. Per germline, CDR1 MNHEY and CDR2 SVGAGI. With termini counted, the CDR3 has 14 amino acids. CDR3 residues: CASSEVGSGYTFGS.

The chain combines TRBV7-2 with TRBJ2-5; TRBD2 is a possible D gene (5 bases). The CDR3 runs to 14 residues. Trimming left V 3 bases short and J 0 bases short, with 8 bases between. Germline loops: CDR1 SGHTA, CDR2 FQGNSA. The CDR3 loop is CASSFRENQETQYF. CDR3 DNA: TGTGCCAGCAGCTTCCGGGAAAACCAAGAGACCCAGTACTTC.

J is TRBJ2-5 and V is TRBV7-9, with a possible D match to TRBD1 (5 bases). The end of the DNA fits TRBJ2-7 better, so the J call may be wrong. Germline assignment: CDR1 SEHNR and CDR2 FQNEAQ (reference sequence). CDR3 length: 12 residues. DNA of the CDR3: TGTGCCAGCAGATCGGACAACTACGAGCAGTACTTC. Translation: CASRSDNYEQYF.

The gene calls are TRBV6-1 and TRBJ2-1, with TRBD1 as a possible D gene (5 bases). The DNA end is a closer match to TRBJ2-5, so the J assignment may be wrong. The CDR3 extends over 15 amino acids. Germline V CDR1 and CDR2: MNHNS, SASEGT. CDR3 amino acids: CASSRTRQTSETQYF. The CDR3 DNA sequence: TGTGCCAGCAGTAGGACGCGACAGACCAGCGAGACCCAGTACTTC.

The gene calls are TRBV7-3 and TRBJ2-5; 8 positions agree with TRBD2. The J call could be wrong; TRBJ2-7 is a better fit for the DNA end. The CDR3 has 15 residues. CDR1 and CDR2 (germline): SGHTA, FQGTGA. The CDR3 is CASSLSGGGTYEQYF. Written as DNA, the CDR3 is TGTGCCAGCAGCTTATCCGGGGGGGGTACCTACGAGCAGTACTTC.

The chain uses TRBV14 and TRBJ2-7; possible D gene TRBD1, 5 bases. Judging by the DNA end, TRBJ2-1 fits better; the J call may be wrong. Germline CDR1 reads SGHDN; CDR2 reads FVKESK. The CDR3 covers 14 residues. CDR3 sequence (DNA): TGTGCCAGCAGCCACCCCGGTGGGGCCAATGAGCAGTTCTTC. This translates into CASSHPGGANEQFF.

The chain recombines TRBV11-2 with TRBJ2-1; D call uncertain. The CDR3 runs to 15 residues. The V end was cut by 3 bases, the J end by 0 bases, with 9 bases between. Germline CDR1 reads SGHAT; CDR2 reads FQNNGV. The CDR3 nucleotides are TGTGCCAGCAGCTTCTCGCGGAGCTCCTACAATGAGCAGTTCTTC. Translation: CASSFSRSSYNEQFF.

V usage is TRBV7-8 and J usage is TRBJ2-7, with TRBD1 matching 7 bases. V lost 5 bases, J lost 2 bases, and 9 bases stayed unmatched. This CDR3 spans 15 amino acids. The V gene's germline CDR1 is SGHVS and CDR2 FQNEAQ. The CDR3, as DNA: TGTGCCAGCAGCCCTCGTCCGGGACAGACCTACGAGCAGTACTTC. The encoded protein is CASSPRPGQTYEQYF.

The V and J genes are TRBV11-1 and TRBJ2-3; 8 positions agree with TRBD1. Trimming cost V 5 bases and J 1 base; bases outside gene matches: 11. The CDR3 has 17 amino acids. Germline V gene sequence: CDR1 SGHAT, CDR2 FQDESV (reference sequence). The CDR3 region has the DNA TGTGCCAGCAGCCAGGGGGTCGGGACAGGCCGCACAGATACGCAGTATTTT. Translating gives CASSQGVGTGRTDTQYF.

This clonotype has only a few counts. V is TRBV6-6 and J is TRBJ2-3, with 7 bases identical to TRBD1. This CDR3 region has 16 residues. With 0 bases clipped from V and 2 bases from J, the junction kept 5 bases outside the gene matches. In germline, CDR1 is MNHNY, CDR2 SVGAGI (reference sequence). The chain's CDR3 is CASSYSGGRATDTQYF. The CDR3 region has the DNA TGTGCCAGCAGTTACTCAGGGGGCCGCGCCACAGATACGCAGTATTTT.

This clonotype was detected only a few times. The CDR3 region is CASSLGFASGSYEQYF. In DNA form, the CDR3 reads TGTGCCAGCAGCTTAGGATTTGCTAGCGGGAGCTACGAGCAGTACTTC. The genes are TRBV11-2 and TRBJ2-3, with 10 nucleotides matching TRBD2. The J call is uncertain, as TRBJ2-7 better fits the DNA end. The CDR3 totals 16 residues. Germline CDR1 reads SGHAT; CDR2 reads FQNNGV.